The 13 T cell receptor beta chains presented below share a single source sample, sequenced in a study of patients and donors after allogeneic stem cell transplantation. One entry per CDR3 protein, called by TCRdb with MiXCR from the RT-PCR reads. The repertoire holds approximately 140,000 distinct CDR3 sequences, with about a third as singletons. Sequencing input: blood, either unsorted or a sorted T cell fraction (not recorded which). These receptors all stem from a human donor who was either an allogeneic HSCT recipient or a stem cell or donor lymphocyte infusion donor (not recorded which). It is not recorded whose cells these are; they may come from a transplant donor.

This clonotype has more than one count but fewer than ten. The CDR3 here is CASSITGTGAEKLFF. CDR3 coding DNA: TGTGCCAGCAGTATAACCGGGACAGGGGCTGAAAAACTGTTTTTT. The chain combines TRBV27 with TRBJ1-4; 10 nucleotides match TRBD1. The V segment lost 5 bases and the J segment 7 bases; nucleotides outside the gene matches: 7. This CDR3 comprises 15 residues. Germline CDR1 MNHEY, CDR2 SMNVEV (reference sequence). Full variable domain (outside the CDR3, taken from reference TRBV27 and TRBJ1-4): EAQVTQNPRYLITVTGKKLTVTCSQNMNHEYMSWYRQDPGLGLRQIYYSMNVEVTDKGDVPEGYKVSRKEKRNFPLILESPSPNQTSLYFCASSITGTGAEKLFFGSGTQLSVL.

This clonotype has ten or more counts. The chain combines TRBV4-2 with TRBJ2-7; 7 nucleotides align to TRBD2. After removal of 1 base from V and 3 bases from J, the junction contained 9 bases not matched to a gene. CDR1 LGHNA and CDR2 YNFKEQ come from the germline V gene. The CDR3 loop spans 16 amino acids. The CDR3 sequence is CASSQGDPAGYYEQYF. CDR3 coding DNA: TGTGCCAGCAGCCAAGGGGATCCAGCGGGGTACTACGAGCAGTACTTC.

This clonotype was counted only a few times. This chain links TRBV9 with TRBJ1-1, with D tentatively TRBD1 (6 bases). The CDR3 consists of 14 residues. V was trimmed by 4 bases and J by 4 bases, leaving 14 bases between them. Germline CDR1 and CDR2: SGDLS and YYNGEE. The CDR3 here is CASSFGGDSTEAFF. In DNA form, the CDR3 reads TGTGCCAGCAGCTTCGGGGGCGATTCCACTGAAGCTTTCTTT. The variable domain in full, with the rest retrieved from reference TRBV9 and TRBJ1-1, is DSGVTQTPKHLITATGQRVTLRCSPRSGDLSVYWYQQSLDQGLQFLIQYYNGEERAKGNILERFSAQQFPDLHSELNLSSLELGDSALYFCASSFGGDSTEAFFGQGTRLTVV.

This clonotype was counted only a few times. The CDR3 reads CASSLDTAYNSPLHF. Here the CDR3 DNA reads TGTGCCAGCAGCTTAGACACGGCCTATAATTCACCCCTCCACTTT. This chain links TRBV7-3 with TRBJ1-6; D ambiguous. The CDR3 is 15 amino acids. V lost 2 bases, J lost 2 bases, and 7 bases lay in between. Per germline, CDR1 SGHTA and CDR2 FQGTGA. Filled out from reference TRBV7-3 and TRBJ1-6, the complete variable domain reads GAGVSQTPSNKVTEKGKYVELRCDPISGHTALYWYRQSLGQGPEFLIYFQGTGAADDSGLPNDRFFAVRPEGSVSTLKIQRTERGDSAVYLCASSLDTAYNSPLHFGNGTRLTVT.

There are a few counts of this clonotype. The chain has TRBV4-3 and TRBJ2-2; 9 bases are a match to TRBD2. Germline CDR1 is LGHNA and CDR2 is YSLEER. The junction had 12 bases not matched to a gene; V was cut back by 3 bases and J by 7 bases. The CDR3 length is 17 residues. CDR3 sequence reads: CASSQHFSGGAGGELFF. The CDR3 DNA follows: TGCGCCAGCAGCCAGCATTTTAGCGGGGGAGCCGGCGGGGAGCTGTTTTTT.

The chain uses TRBV28 and TRBJ2-7; 7 bases align to TRBD1. The germline gives CDR1 MDHEN, CDR2 SYDVKM. V gave up 10 bases and J gave up 7 bases; unmatched junction bases: 10. The length of the CDR3 is 12 residues. The CDR3 DNA follows: TGTGCCACCATAGACAGGGTAGGAGAGCAGTACTTC. Protein: CATIDRVGEQYF.

This clonotype was observed a few times. V is TRBV30 and J is TRBJ1-4; D perhaps matches TRBD1 (5 bases). Per the germline V gene, CDR1 is GTSNPN and CDR2 is SVGIG (reference sequence). This CDR3 has 16 amino acids. V lost 0 bases and J 8 bases, leaving 19 bases between the germline ends. In nucleotides, the CDR3 is TGTGCCTGGAGTGTAGGGTCACCTTTCCAGGGCGAAAAACTGTTTTTT. As protein: CAWSVGSPFQGEKLFF.

The chain is built from TRBV5-1 and TRBJ2-6, with a possible D match to TRBD1 (6 bases). The CDR3 contains 16 residues. Germline loops: CDR1 SGHRS, CDR2 YFSETQ. V dropped 4 bases and J dropped 4 bases, with 15 bases sitting between them. The CDR3 nucleotides read TGCGCCAGCAGCAAGTCAGGGGCGGCAGGGGCCAACGTCCTGACTTTC. Amino acids: CASSKSGAAGANVLTF.

This clonotype has more than one count but fewer than ten. This sequence joins TRBV7-9 and TRBJ1-2; 9 bases line up with TRBD1. V lost 5 bases and J lost 6; bases outside the gene matches: 4. This CDR3 is built from 13 residues. Germline-derived CDR1 and CDR2 are SEHNR and FQNEAQ (reference sequence). CDR3 in amino acids: CASSARTGDGYTF. DNA of the CDR3: TGTGCCAGCAGCGCTCGGACAGGGGATGGCTACACCTTC.

CDR3 sequence (DNA): TGTGCCAGCAGTAACGGTGGCTCCGAGCAGTACTTC. Protein: CASSNGGSEQYF. This sequence joins TRBV27 and TRBJ2-7; D is unclear. Germline loops: CDR1 MNHEY, CDR2 SMNVEV (reference sequence). Between the trimmed V and J ends, which lost 5 bases and 6 bases, there was a span of 11 bases. The CDR3 contains 12 residues.

This clonotype was observed a handful of times. The chain has TRBV6-2 or TRBV6-3 and TRBJ1-5; D remains ambiguous. V was pared by 2 bases and J by 5 bases, with 13 bases between. The CDR3 extends over 15 amino acids. Germline CDR1 is MNHEY and CDR2 is SVGEGT. Written as DNA, the CDR3 is TGTGCCAGCAGTTACGCCCGGGGTTCTTATCAGCCCCAGCATTTT. This gives the protein CASSYARGSYQPQHF.

This clonotype occurred a few times. The chain is built from TRBV3-1 and TRBJ1-1; D unresolved. The CDR3 sequence is 13 residues long. CDR1 is LGHDT and CDR2 is YNNKEL in the germline V gene (reference sequence). The germline V and J ends were trimmed by 4 bases and 11 bases, with 17 bases remaining between them. The CDR3 nucleotides are TGTGCCAGCAGCCTCCCTGGGAAGGTGGGGGCTTTCTTT. Its translation is CASSLPGKVGAFF.

This clonotype was picked up many times. The rearrangement joins TRBV5-6 to TRBJ1-4, with TRBD1 matching over 7 bases. After removal of 5 bases from V and 8 bases from J, the junction contained 6 bases not matched to a gene. From germline, CDR1 is SGHDT and CDR2 YYEEEE. The CDR3 covers 13 residues. CDR3 sequence: CASSDGQVEKLFF. DNA of the CDR3: TGTGCCAGCAGTGATGGACAGGTGGAAAAACTGTTTTTT.